These 6 T cell receptor beta chains share one sample of origin, sequenced in a study of OX40 agonist ivuxolimab in advanced cancers. The data were produced by immunoSEQ multiplex PCR, yet TCRdb's version contains in-frame clones alone and is incomplete. The sample yields around 49,000 clones, 75% to 80% seen once. The specimen comprised CD4+ or CD8+ T cells sorted from blood, sampled in a trial of the OX40 agonist ivuxolimab. The receptors were sampled from an adult with an advanced solid tumor such as melanoma, head and neck, liver or kidney cancer.

The chain employs TRBV6-6 and TRBJ2-1; 8 bases are shared with TRBD2. The trim removed 6 bases at V and 0 bases at J, leaving 7 bases unmatched. There are 16 residues in the CDR3. Germline V gene lookup returns CDR1 MNHNY and CDR2 SVGAGI (reference sequence). The CDR3 loop is CASRYSGASSYNEQFF. The CDR3 nucleotides read TGTGCCAGCAGGTATAGCGGGGCGAGCTCCTACAATGAGCAGTTCTTC.

This clone was seen ten or more times. This chain links TRBV30 with TRBJ1-3; TRBD1 matches 8 bases. The V gene's germline CDR1 is GTSNPN and CDR2 SVGIG (reference sequence). The trim removed 4 bases at V and 0 bases at J, leaving 8 bases unmatched. There are 16 residues in the CDR3. The CDR3 DNA reads as TGTGCCTGGACTCAGGGACAGGCTAGCTCTGGAAACACCATATATTTT. Its protein is CAWTQGQASSGNTIYF.

The chain couples TRBV7-8 to TRBJ1-2; D is ambiguous. The germline V gene has CDR1 SGHVS and CDR2 FQNEAQ. CDR3 length: 14 residues. Trimming removed 5 bases from V and 8 bases from J, with 18 bases in between. CDR3 DNA sequence: TGTGCCAGCAGCCCCAAACAAGGGTCGGTCGGCTACACCTTC. Translation gives CASSPKQGSVGYTF.

This chain connects TRBV5-1 to TRBJ2-4; D uncertain. Germline V gene lookup returns CDR1 SGHRS and CDR2 YFSETQ. This CDR3 spans 14 amino acids. V lost 1 base to trimming and J lost 5 bases, with 10 bases between them. The CDR3 loop reads CASSLTSSQNIQYF. CDR3 bases: TGCGCCAGCAGCTTGACGAGCTCGCAAAACATTCAGTACTTC. Based on the CDR3 plus reference TRBV5-1 and TRBJ2-4, the full variable domain is KAGVTQTPRYLIKTRGQQVTLSCSPISGHRSVSWYQQTPGQGLQFLFEYFSETQRNKGNFPGRFSGRQFSNSRSEMNVSTLELGDSALYLCASSLTSSQNIQYFGAGTRLSVL.

The rearrangement uses TRBV12-5 and TRBJ2-5, with D perhaps being TRBD1 or TRBD2 (5 bases each). The CDR3 loop spans 12 amino acids. V lost 7 bases and J 5 bases, leaving 11 bases between the germline ends. The germline CDR1 and CDR2 sequences are LGHNT and FRNRAP. The CDR3 loop is CASAGTAETQYF. The CDR3 DNA follows: TGTGCTAGTGCCGGGACGGCGGAGACCCAGTACTTC.

J is TRBJ1-1 and V is TRBV5-1, with D possibly TRBD1 on 6 matching bases. This CDR3 has 14 residues. Germline V gene data show CDR1 as SGHRS and CDR2 as YFSETQ. Trimming took off 5 bases at V and 1 base at J, with 12 bases between the two ends. The CDR3 region is CASRSGGANTEAFF. The CDR3, as DNA: TGCGCCAGCAGATCGGGGGGCGCGAACACTGAAGCTTTCTTT.